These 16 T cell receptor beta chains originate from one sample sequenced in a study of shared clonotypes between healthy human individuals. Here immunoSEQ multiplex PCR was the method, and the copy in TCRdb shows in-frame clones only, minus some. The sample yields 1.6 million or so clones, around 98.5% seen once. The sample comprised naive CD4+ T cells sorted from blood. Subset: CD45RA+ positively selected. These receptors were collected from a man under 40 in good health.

CDR3 in amino acids: CASSRQGNYGYTF. CDR3 nucleotide sequence: TGTGCCAGCAGCCGACAGGGCAACTATGGCTACACCTTC. The rearrangement uses TRBV6-1 and TRBJ1-2, with TRBD1 matching 7 bases. V was clipped by 6 bases and J by 2 bases; unmatched bases: 3. Per the germline V gene, CDR1 is MNHNS and CDR2 is SASEGT. This CDR3 is 13 amino acids long.

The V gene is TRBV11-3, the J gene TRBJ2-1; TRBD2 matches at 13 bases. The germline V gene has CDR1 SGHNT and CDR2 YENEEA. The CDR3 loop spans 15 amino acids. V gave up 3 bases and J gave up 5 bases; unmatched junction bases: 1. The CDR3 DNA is TGTGCCAGCAGCTTCGGACTAGCGGGAGACAATGAGCAGTTCTTC. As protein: CASSFGLAGDNEQFF. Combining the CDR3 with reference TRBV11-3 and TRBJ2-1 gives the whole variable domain EAGVVQSPRYKIIEKKQPVAFWCNPISGHNTLYWYLQNLGQGPELLIRYENEEAVDDSQLPKDRFSAERLKGVDSTLKIQPAELGDSAVYLCASSFGLAGDNEQFFGPGTRLTVL.

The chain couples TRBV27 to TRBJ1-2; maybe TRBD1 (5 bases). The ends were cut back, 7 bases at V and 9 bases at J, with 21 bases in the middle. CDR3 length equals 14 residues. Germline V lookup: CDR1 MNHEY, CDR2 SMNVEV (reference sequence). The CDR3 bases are TGTGCCAGCACCGATCCCGGGACGGCTATGCGCTACACCTTC. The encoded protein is CASTDPGTAMRYTF.

CDR3 loop: CASRGGTSGFLLVDEQFF. The CDR3 DNA follows: TGCGCCAGCAGGGGCGGGACTAGCGGGTTCCTCCTTGTTGATGAGCAGTTCTTC. The V and J genes are TRBV5-1 and TRBJ2-1, with TRBD2 matching over 12 bases. Germline values: CDR1 SGHRS, CDR2 YFSETQ. The ends lost 5 bases at V and 8 bases at J; junction bases unmatched: 17. The CDR3 runs to 18 residues.

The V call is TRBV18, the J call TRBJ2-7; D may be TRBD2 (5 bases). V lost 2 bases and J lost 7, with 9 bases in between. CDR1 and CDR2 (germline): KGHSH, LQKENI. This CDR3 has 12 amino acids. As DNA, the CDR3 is TGTGCCAGCTCACCAGGACTGGGAGAGCAGTACTTC. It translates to CASSPGLGEQYF.

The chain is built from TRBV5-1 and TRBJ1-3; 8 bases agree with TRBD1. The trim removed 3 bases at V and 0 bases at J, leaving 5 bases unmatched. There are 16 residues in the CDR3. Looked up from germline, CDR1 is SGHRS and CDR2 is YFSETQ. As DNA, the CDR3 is TGCGCCAGCAGCTCCACAGGGGGTTTCTCTGGAAACACCATATATTTT. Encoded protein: CASSSTGGFSGNTIYF.

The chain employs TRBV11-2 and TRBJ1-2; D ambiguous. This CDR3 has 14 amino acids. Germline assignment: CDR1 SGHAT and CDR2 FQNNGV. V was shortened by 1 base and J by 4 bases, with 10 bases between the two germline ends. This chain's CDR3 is CASSLGNGIYGYTF. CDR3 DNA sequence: TGTGCCAGCAGCTTAGGTAACGGAATCTATGGCTACACCTTC.

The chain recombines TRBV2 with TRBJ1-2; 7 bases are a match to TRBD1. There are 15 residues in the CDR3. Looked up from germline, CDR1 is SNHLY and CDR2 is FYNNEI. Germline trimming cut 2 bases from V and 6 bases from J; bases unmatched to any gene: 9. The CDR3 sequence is CASSERSTGVHGYTF. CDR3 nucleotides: TGTGCCAGCAGTGAAAGGTCCACAGGGGTCCATGGCTACACCTTC.

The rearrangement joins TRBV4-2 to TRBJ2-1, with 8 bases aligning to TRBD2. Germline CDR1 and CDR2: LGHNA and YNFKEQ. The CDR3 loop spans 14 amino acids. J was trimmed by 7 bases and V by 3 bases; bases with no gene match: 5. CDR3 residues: CASSHKRESNEQFF. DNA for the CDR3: TGTGCCAGCAGCCATAAGCGGGAGTCAAATGAGCAGTTCTTC.

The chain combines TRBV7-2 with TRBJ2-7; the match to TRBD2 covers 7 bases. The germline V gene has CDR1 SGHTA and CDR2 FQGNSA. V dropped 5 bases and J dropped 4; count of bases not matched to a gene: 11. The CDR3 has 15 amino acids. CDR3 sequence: CASSPDRTSSYEQYF. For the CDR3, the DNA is TGTGCCAGCAGCCCCGACCGGACTAGTTCGTACGAGCAGTACTTC.

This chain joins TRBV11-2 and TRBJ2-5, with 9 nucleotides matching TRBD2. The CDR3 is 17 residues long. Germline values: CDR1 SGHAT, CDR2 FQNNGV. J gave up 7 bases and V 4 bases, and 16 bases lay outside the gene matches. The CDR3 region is CASSSKASGDLLGTQYF. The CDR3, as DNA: TGTGCCAGCAGCTCCAAGGCTAGCGGGGACCTTCTGGGGACCCAGTACTTC.

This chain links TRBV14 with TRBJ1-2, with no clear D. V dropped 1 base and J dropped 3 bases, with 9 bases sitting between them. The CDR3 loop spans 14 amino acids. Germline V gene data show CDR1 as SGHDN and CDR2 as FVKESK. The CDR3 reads CASSQGATYYGYTF. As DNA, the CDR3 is TGTGCCAGCAGCCAAGGAGCAACCTACTATGGCTACACCTTC.

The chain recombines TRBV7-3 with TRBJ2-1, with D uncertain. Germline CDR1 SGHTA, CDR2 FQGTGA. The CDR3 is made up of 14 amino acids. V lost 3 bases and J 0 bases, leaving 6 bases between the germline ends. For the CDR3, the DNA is TGTGCCAGCAGCTTCGATCCCTCCTACAATGAGCAGTTCTTC. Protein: CASSFDPSYNEQFF. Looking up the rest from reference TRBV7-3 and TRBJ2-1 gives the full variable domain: GAGVSQTPSNKVTEKGKYVELRCDPISGHTALYWYRQSLGQGPEFLIYFQGTGAADDSGLPNDRFFAVRPEGSVSTLKIQRTERGDSAVYLCASSFDPSYNEQFFGPGTRLTVL.

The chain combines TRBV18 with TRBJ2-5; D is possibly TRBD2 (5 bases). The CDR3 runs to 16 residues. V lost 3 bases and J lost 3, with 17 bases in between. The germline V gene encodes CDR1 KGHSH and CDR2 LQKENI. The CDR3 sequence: CASSPITRTFEETQYF. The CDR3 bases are TGTGCCAGCTCACCGATTACCCGGACTTTCGAAGAGACCCAGTACTTC.

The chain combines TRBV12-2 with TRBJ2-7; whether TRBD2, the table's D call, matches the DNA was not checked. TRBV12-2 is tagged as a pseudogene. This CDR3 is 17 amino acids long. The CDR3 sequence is CASRPRWIAPSSYEQYF. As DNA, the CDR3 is TGTGCAAGTCGCCCACGGTGGATAGCGCCCAGCTCCTACGAGCAGTACTTC.

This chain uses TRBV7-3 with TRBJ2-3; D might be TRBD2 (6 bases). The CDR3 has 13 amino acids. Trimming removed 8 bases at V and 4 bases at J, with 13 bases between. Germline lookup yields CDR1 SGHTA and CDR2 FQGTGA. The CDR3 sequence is CASGEVGPDTQYF. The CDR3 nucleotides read TGTGCCAGCGGGGAGGTGGGCCCAGATACGCAGTATTTT.